Shown below are 9 T cell receptor beta chains from a single sample sequenced in a study of CD8+ T cells in alopecia areata. Treatment described: oral pan-JAK inhibitor, 5-10 mg twice daily. cDNA serving as the sequencing template came from extracted, reverse transcribed RNA. Clones were sequenced by immunoSEQ multiplex PCR, and TCRdb holds only the in-frame ones, with some missing. The table records 190,000 or so clones, around 60% of them present only once. The sample was CD4+ T cells sorted from blood, taken at week 4, from a patient treated with tofacitinib. These receptors all come from a human donor with alopecia areata.

V usage is TRBV20-1 and J usage is TRBJ2-5, with a weak D call TRBD2 (5 bases). The CDR3 is made up of 11 amino acids. V gave up 5 bases and J gave up 9 bases, with 13 bases separating them. Germline V gene sequence: CDR1 DFQATT, CDR2 SNEGSKA (reference sequence). The CDR3 sequence: CSAFFEEAQYF. The CDR3 DNA reads TGCAGTGCTTTTTTTGAGGAGGCCCAGTACTTC.

The chain recombines TRBV5-6 with TRBJ2-5; possible D gene TRBD1, 5 bases. V was trimmed by 4 bases and J by 2 bases, leaving 15 bases between them. Per germline, CDR1 SGHDT and CDR2 YYEEEE. The length of the CDR3 is 15 residues. This CDR3 is CASSAWGQTQETQYF. The CDR3 region has the DNA TGTGCCAGCAGCGCCTGGGGCCAGACACAAGAGACCCAGTACTTC.

For the CDR3, the DNA is TGTGCCAGCCGTCCGGCAGCCACTGAAGCTTTCTTT. Translating it yields CASRPAATEAFF. This chain joins TRBV6-6 and TRBJ1-1; unclear D gene. V shed 8 bases and J shed 4 bases, with 11 bases lying between them. CDR1 is MNHNY, CDR2 SVGAGI, per germline (reference sequence). The CDR3 contains 12 residues.

This clone has only one observation. The J gene is TRBJ1-1, the V gene TRBV4-1; D may be TRBD1 (6 bases). The CDR3 consists of 13 residues. V was trimmed by 7 bases and J by 1 base, leaving 10 bases between them. Germline V gene lookup returns CDR1 MGHRA and CDR2 YSYEKL. The CDR3 region is CASNPGQNTEAFF. The CDR3 DNA sequence: TGCGCCAGCAATCCGGGACAGAACACTGAAGCTTTCTTT.

This clone has only a few counts. The J gene is TRBJ2-6, the V gene TRBV4-2, with TRBD1 matching over 9 bases. The CDR3 runs to 15 residues. Trimming at V came to 4 bases and at J to 4 bases, leaving 2 bases not matched to a gene. Germline loops: CDR1 LGHNA, CDR2 YNFKEQ. The CDR3 bases are TGTGCCAGCAGCCGGACAGGGGACGGGGCCAACGTCCTGACTTTC. Protein product: CASSRTGDGANVLTF.

Here the CDR3 DNA reads TGTGCCAGCAGTGCCCGGGACAGGGGGGACTACGAGCAGTACTTC. Encoded protein: CASSARDRGDYEQYF. The chain combines TRBV6-1 with TRBJ2-7; 11 positions agree with TRBD1. Germline V gene data show CDR1 as MNHNS and CDR2 as SASEGT. This CDR3 is 15 amino acids long. Germline trimming cut 4 bases from V and 3 bases from J; bases unmatched to any gene: 5.

The table lists this clone with a count of one. The rearrangement uses TRBV18 and TRBJ1-6; a weak D match, TRBD1 (6 bases). This CDR3 is built from 16 residues. Trimming pared 2 bases from V and 6 bases from J, leaving 14 bases between. Germline lookup yields CDR1 KGHSH and CDR2 LQKENI. CDR3 in amino acids: CASSPYQDSSNSPLHF. In nucleotides, the CDR3 is TGTGCCAGCTCACCATACCAGGACAGCAGTAATTCACCCCTCCACTTT.

This sequence joins TRBV12-2 and TRBJ1-5. TRBV12-2 is a pseudogene segment. The CDR3 length is 16 residues. The DNA for the CDR3 is TGTGCAAGTCGCTTAGTTGAGGGGACCTGCAATCAGCCCCAGCATTTT. Translated: CASRLVEGTCNQPQHF.

This clone was picked up a small number of times. Other DNA sequences in the sample encode the same CDR3. The chain joins TRBV7-2 to TRBJ2-5, with D hard to call. Germline assignment: CDR1 SGHTA and CDR2 FQGNSA. The CDR3 totals 12 residues. V was clipped by 1 base and J by 5 bases, with 5 bases between them. CDR3 protein: CASSLGSETQYF. CDR3 bases: TGTGCCAGCAGCTTAGGGAGCGAGACCCAGTACTTC.